This record concerns one T cell receptor (beta chain) sequence. The data originate from a study of T cells expressing NK-cell markers. The cDNA for TCR beta came from 5'RACE template switching with UMIs. From the 5' RACE reads, TCRdb lists one entry per CDR3 protein and no DNA. This listing includes about 400,000 distinct CDR3 sequences. This receptor was identified in a woman aged 50 to 60 in good health. The specimen was blood T cells: a sorted CD56 or NKG2C T cell subset, CD4+ or CD8+ T cells, or bulk PBMC T cells (not recorded which).

The CDR3 spells CAAGHNEKLFF. The chain uses TRBV24-1 and TRBJ1-4. In germline, CDR1 is KGHDR, CDR2 SFDVKD. The CDR3 length is 11 residues.